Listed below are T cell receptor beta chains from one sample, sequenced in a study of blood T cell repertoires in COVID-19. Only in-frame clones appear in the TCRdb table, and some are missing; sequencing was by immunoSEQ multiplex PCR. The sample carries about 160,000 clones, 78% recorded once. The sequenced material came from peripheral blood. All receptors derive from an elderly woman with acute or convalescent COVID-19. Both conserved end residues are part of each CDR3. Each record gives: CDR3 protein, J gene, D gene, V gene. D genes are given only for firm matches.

CASSGDRHYGYTF	TRBJ1-2	TRBD1	TRBV5-1
CASSEGLAGVDTQYF	TRBJ2-3	TRBD2	TRBV5-1
CASSRGGSVPGELFF	TRBJ2-2	TRBD2	TRBV7-3
CASSQDQVGYGYTF	TRBJ1-2	.	TRBV4-1
CASSLVLGFGEAFF	TRBJ1-1	.	TRBV5-1
CAWKRGTGDSPLHF	TRBJ1-6	TRBD1	TRBV30
CASGTGLYGYTF	TRBJ1-2	.	TRBV6-5
CASVWGSGGNQPQHF	TRBJ1-5	TRBD1	TRBV6-6
CASSRSVAGHGYTF	TRBJ1-2	.	TRBV7-8
CASSLGQGNEKLFF	TRBJ1-4	TRBD1	TRBV28
CAISESGQGHYEQYF	TRBJ2-7	TRBD1	TRBV10-3
CASTELAVRTDTQYF	TRBJ2-3	TRBD2	TRBV28
CASSLPISGNTIYF	TRBJ1-3	.	TRBV28
CASRFDGGRAFF	TRBJ1-1	.	TRBV6-5